The rows below give T cell receptor beta chains drawn from one sample of a study of cytotoxic CD8 clonotypes in ibrutinib-treated CLL. Method: immunoSEQ multiplex PCR; TCRdb's copy keeps in-frame clones and lacks some. In the table there are about 200,000 clones, approximately 72% of which are singletons. This specimen was PBMCs, taken after 24 months of ibrutinib treatment. The receptor set was obtained from a human donor with chronic lymphocytic leukemia. The CDR3 runs from the conserved cysteine through the conserved F or W. D genes are given only for firm matches. Rows may omit the clone size; those that give it use once, few, many or a size class.

>TRBV7-2|-|-|TRBJ2-7
CASSLGQFSYEQYF
TGTGCCAGCAGCTTAGGACAGTTCTCCTACGAGCAGTACTTC
>TRBV28|few|-|TRBJ1-5
CASTQERLNSNQPQHF
TGTGCCAGCACCCAGGAAAGGCTGAATAGCAATCAGCCCCAGCATTTT
>TRBV4-2|-|-|TRBJ1-5
CASSHAQGWVQPQHF
TGTGCCAGCAGCCACGCACAGGGTTGGGTTCAGCCCCAGCATTTT
>TRBV29-1|-|-|TRBJ1-1
CSVRTGYDTEAFF
TGCAGCGTGAGGACGGGCTACGACACTGAAGCTTTCTTT
>TRBV29-1|-|TRBD1|TRBJ2-5
CSVARDSIGTQYF
TGCAGCGTTGCTAGGGACAGTATTGGGACCCAGTACTTC
>TRBV6-5|-|-|TRBJ2-7
CATRAGPSYEQYF
TGTGCCACCCGGGCCGGACCCTCTTACGAGCAGTACTTC
>TRBV4-1|-|-|TRBJ2-1
CASSQDLGAQFF
TGCGCCAGCAGCCAAGACCTAGGCGCGCAGTTCTTC
>TRBV7-8|-|-|TRBJ2-7
CASSAGLPYEQYF
TGTGCCAGCAGCGCGGGCTTACCCTACGAGCAGTACTTC
>TRBV19|-|TRBD1|TRBJ2-1
CASSPDRSFSDEQFF
TGTGCCAGTAGCCCGGACAGGAGTTTTTCCGATGAGCAGTTCTTC
>TRBV4-2|-|-|TRBJ2-7
CASSQLPAGTIWEQYF
TGTGCCAGCAGCCAGTTACCGGCAGGGACGATTTGGGAGCAGTACTTC
>TRBV11-3|-|-|TRBJ2-3
CASSLGVWGLNTDTQYF
TGTGCCAGCAGCTTAGGGGTGTGGGGGCTAAACACAGATACGCAGTATTTT
>TRBV19|-|-|TRBJ2-5
CASSIASGGMRETQYF
TGTGCCAGTAGTATAGCGTCTGGCGGGATGAGAGAGACCCAGTACTTC
>TRBV7-2|-|-|TRBJ2-5
CASSLGAEEETQYF
TGTGCCAGCAGCTTAGGGGCTGAAGAAGAGACCCAGTACTTC
>TRBV7-9|-|-|TRBJ2-7
CASSSGLSYEQYF
TGTGCCAGCAGCTCGGGACTTTCCTACGAGCAGTACTTC
>TRBV18|-|TRBD1|TRBJ2-5
CASSPRRQGGIQETQYF
TGTGCCAGCTCACCACGGCGACAGGGGGGAATCCAAGAGACCCAGTACTTC
>TRBV7-3|few|TRBD2|TRBJ2-2
CASSPHAGGNTGELFF
TGTGCCAGCAGCCCCCATGCGGGAGGGAACACCGGGGAGCTGTTTTTT
>TRBV11-2|-|TRBD1|TRBJ1-4
CASSSGTGVEKLFF
TGTGCCAGCAGCTCCGGGACAGGGGTTGAAAAACTGTTTTTT
>TRBV27|few|TRBD1|TRBJ1-4
CARSKGQVNEKLFF
TGTGCCAGATCCAAGGGACAGGTTAATGAAAAACTGTTTTTT
>TRBV6-5|-|-|TRBJ2-2
CASSYTGVETGELFF
TGTGCCAGCAGTTACACGGGAGTGGAGACCGGGGAGCTGTTTTTT
>TRBV7-9|-|TRBD2|TRBJ2-1
CASSLGRTSVNNEQFF
TGTGCCAGCAGCTTAGGACGGACTAGCGTAAACAATGAGCAGTTCTTC
>TRBV7-9|-|-|TRBJ2-7
CASSRHRVRVDEQYF
TGTGCCAGCAGCCGACACCGGGTTCGGGTGGACGAGCAGTACTTC
>TRBV4-3|few|TRBD2|TRBJ2-5
CASSPRTSGRSYQETQYF
TGCGCCAGCAGCCCTAGGACTAGCGGGAGGTCCTACCAAGAGACCCAGTACTTC
>TRBV7-3|-|TRBD1|TRBJ2-5
CASSSGQGETQYF
TGTGCCAGCAGCTCGGGACAGGGTGAGACCCAGTACTTC
>TRBV6-1|-|-|TRBJ2-1
CASSPDRLEQFF
TGTGCCAGCAGTCCGGACAGACTTGAGCAGTTCTTC
>TRBV19|-|-|TRBJ2-3
CASSPQGSSTDTQYF
TGTGCCAGTAGCCCTCAGGGGAGTAGCACAGATACGCAGTATTTT
>TRBV4-2|-|-|TRBJ2-5
CASSQREGTQYF
TGTGCCAGCAGCCAACGCGAGGGGACCCAGTACTTC
>TRBV7-8|few|TRBD2|TRBJ2-1
CASRRGLAVYNEQFF
TGTGCCAGCAGACGAGGACTAGCGGTCTACAATGAGCAGTTCTTC
>TRBV7-2|few|-|TRBJ2-7
CASSPGLHSEQYF
TGTGCCAGCAGCCCAGGACTACACTCCGAGCAGTACTTC
>TRBV7-6|-|-|TRBJ2-2
CASSLQSGYANTGELFF
TGTGCCAGCAGCCTCCAATCTGGTTACGCGAACACCGGGGAGCTGTTTTTT